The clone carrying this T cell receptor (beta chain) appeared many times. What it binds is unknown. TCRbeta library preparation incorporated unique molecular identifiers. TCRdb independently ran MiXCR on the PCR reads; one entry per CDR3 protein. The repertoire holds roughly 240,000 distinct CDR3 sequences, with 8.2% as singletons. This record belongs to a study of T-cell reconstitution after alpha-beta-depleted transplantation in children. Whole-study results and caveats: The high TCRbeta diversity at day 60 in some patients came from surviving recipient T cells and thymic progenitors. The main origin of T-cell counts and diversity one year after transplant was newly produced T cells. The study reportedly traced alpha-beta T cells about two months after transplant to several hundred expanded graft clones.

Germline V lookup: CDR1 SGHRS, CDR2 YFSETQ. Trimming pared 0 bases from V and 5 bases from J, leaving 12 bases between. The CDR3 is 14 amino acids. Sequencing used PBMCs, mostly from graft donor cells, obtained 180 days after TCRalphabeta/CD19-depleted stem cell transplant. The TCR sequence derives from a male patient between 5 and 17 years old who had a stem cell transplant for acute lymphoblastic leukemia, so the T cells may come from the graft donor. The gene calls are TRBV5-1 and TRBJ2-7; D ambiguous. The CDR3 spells CASSLVSGSHEQYF. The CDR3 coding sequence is TGCGCCAGCAGCTTGGTGTCGGGTTCTCACGAGCAGTACTTC. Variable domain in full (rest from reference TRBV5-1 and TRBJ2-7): KAGVTQTPRYLIKTRGQQVTLSCSPISGHRSVSWYQQTPGQGLQFLFEYFSETQRNKGNFPGRFSGRQFSNSRSEMNVSTLELGDSALYLCASSLVSGSHEQYFGPGTRLTVT.